The rows below give T cell receptor beta chains drawn from one sample of a study of T cell responses to AZD1222 COVID-19 vaccine. The assay was immunoSEQ multiplex PCR, and TCRdb's table has in-frame clones only and misses some. The sample includes about 70,000 clones, roughly 84% seen only once; the top ten take 9.8%. The starting material was peripheral blood, obtained on day 0 of AZD1222 vaccination. The receptors stem from an adult in good health. CDR3s include the opening cysteine and the closing phenylalanine or tryptophan. A D gene is named only where the DNA matches it firmly. A clone size is listed for some rows: how often the clone was seen (once, few, many), or a class if it is expanded.

V gene: TRBV6-1
CDR3 length: 13
J gene: TRBJ1-2
D gene: .
clone size: few
CDR3 protein: CASREENDYGYTF
CDR3 DNA: TGTGCCAGCAGGGAAGAAAACGACTATGGCTACACCTTC

V gene: TRBV2
CDR3 length: 13
J gene: TRBJ1-6
D gene: .
clone size: .
CDR3 protein: CATGGRGNSPLHF
CDR3 DNA: TGTGCCACCGGGGGGAGGGGGAATTCACCCCTCCACTTT

V gene: TRBV30
CDR3 length: 13
J gene: TRBJ2-7
D gene: .
clone size: .
CDR3 protein: CAWSVSGRYEQYF
CDR3 DNA: TGTGCCTGGAGTGTAAGTGGTCGGTACGAGCAGTACTTC

V gene: TRBV28
CDR3 length: 11
J gene: TRBJ1-2
D gene: .
clone size: .
CDR3 protein: CASSSPGGYTF
CDR3 DNA: TGTGCCAGCAGTTCACCGGGGGGCTACACCTTC

V gene: TRBV5-6
CDR3 length: 15
J gene: TRBJ1-3
D gene: .
clone size: once
CDR3 protein: CASSSPTFSGNTIYF
CDR3 DNA: TGTGCCAGCAGCTCCCCGACGTTCTCTGGAAACACCATATATTTT

V gene: TRBV2
CDR3 length: 15
J gene: TRBJ2-2
D gene: .
clone size: .
CDR3 protein: CASNRAGVNTGELFF
CDR3 DNA: TGTGCCAGCAACCGAGCGGGCGTCAACACCGGGGAGCTGTTTTTT

V gene: TRBV27
CDR3 length: 17
J gene: TRBJ2-3
D gene: TRBD2
clone size: .
CDR3 protein: CASSSLPIAGVADTQYF
CDR3 DNA: TGTGCCAGCAGTTCCCTACCTATAGCGGGGGTGGCAGATACGCAGTATTTT

V gene: TRBV18
CDR3 length: 13
J gene: TRBJ1-1
D gene: .
clone size: .
CDR3 protein: CASSPAGDTEAFF
CDR3 DNA: TGTGCCAGCTCACCGGCAGGGGACACTGAAGCTTTCTTT

V gene: TRBV7-8
CDR3 length: 18
J gene: TRBJ1-2
D gene: .
clone size: .
CDR3 protein: CASSLSNMRIIDQNGYTF
CDR3 DNA: TGTGCCAGCAGCTTATCTAATATGAGGATAATCGACCAAAATGGCTACACCTTC

V gene: TRBV28
CDR3 length: 14
J gene: TRBJ1-1
D gene: .
clone size: .
CDR3 protein: CASSLAAMNTEAFF
CDR3 DNA: TGTGCCAGCAGTTTGGCAGCTATGAACACTGAAGCTTTCTTT

V gene: TRBV5-1
CDR3 length: 14
J gene: TRBJ2-3
D gene: .
clone size: .
CDR3 protein: CASSRGTSTDTQYF
CDR3 DNA: TGCGCCAGCAGCCGTGGAACAAGCACAGATACGCAGTATTTT

V gene: TRBV7-8
CDR3 length: 17
J gene: TRBJ1-2
D gene: .
clone size: few
CDR3 protein: CASSFVAGTLANYGYTF
CDR3 DNA: TGTGCCAGCAGCTTCGTCGCCGGGACGCTAGCTAACTATGGCTACACCTTC

V gene: TRBV28
CDR3 length: 16
J gene: TRBJ1-2
D gene: .
clone size: once
CDR3 protein: CASSSITDRYLYGYTF
CDR3 DNA: TGTGCCAGCAGTTCAATCACAGACAGGTACCTCTATGGCTACACCTTC

V gene: TRBV5-1
CDR3 length: 15
J gene: TRBJ1-4
D gene: .
clone size: once
CDR3 protein: CASSLAVGGNEKLFF
CDR3 DNA: TGCGCCAGCAGCTTGGCCGTCGGGGGGAATGAAAAACTGTTTTTT

V gene: TRBV5-1
CDR3 length: 14
J gene: TRBJ2-5
D gene: TRBD1
clone size: .
CDR3 protein: CASSPGGQGETQYF
CDR3 DNA: TGCGCCAGCAGCCCGGGGGGACAGGGAGAGACCCAGTACTTC

V gene: TRBV7-2
CDR3 length: 17
J gene: TRBJ1-5
D gene: TRBD1
clone size: once
CDR3 protein: CASSLGSPTGSNQPQHF
CDR3 DNA: TGTGCCAGCAGCTTAGGCTCTCCGACAGGGTCCAATCAGCCCCAGCATTTT

V gene: TRBV19
CDR3 length: 13
J gene: TRBJ1-5
D gene: .
clone size: few
CDR3 protein: CASSKGPNQPQHF
CDR3 DNA: TGTGCCAGTAGTAAAGGACCTAATCAGCCCCAGCATTTT

V gene: TRBV2
CDR3 length: 13
J gene: TRBJ1-5
D gene: TRBD1
clone size: .
CDR3 protein: CASMTGGSQPQHF
CDR3 DNA: TGTGCCAGCATGACAGGGGGAAGTCAGCCCCAGCATTTT

V gene: TRBV4-3
CDR3 length: 16
J gene: TRBJ1-4
D gene: .
clone size: .
CDR3 protein: CASSQEGGGTNEKLFF
CDR3 DNA: TGCGCCAGCAGCCAAGAGGGGGGGGGAACTAATGAAAAACTGTTTTTT

V gene: TRBV6-5
CDR3 length: 14
J gene: TRBJ1-1
D gene: .
clone size: .
CDR3 protein: CASSYGGWNTEAFF
CDR3 DNA: TGTGCCAGCAGTTACGGAGGTTGGAACACTGAAGCTTTCTTT

V gene: TRBV5-6
CDR3 length: 18
J gene: TRBJ2-5
D gene: .
clone size: .
CDR3 protein: CASSLKASGVAYQETQYF
CDR3 DNA: TGTGCCAGCAGCTTGAAGGCGTCAGGGGTTGCCTACCAAGAGACCCAGTACTTC

V gene: TRBV7-9
CDR3 length: 14
J gene: TRBJ1-5
D gene: .
clone size: .
CDR3 protein: CASSLGHSNQPQHF
CDR3 DNA: TGTGCCAGCTCCTTGGGGCACAGCAATCAGCCCCAGCATTTT

V gene: TRBV6-5
CDR3 length: 13
J gene: TRBJ2-1
D gene: TRBD2
clone size: .
CDR3 protein: CASRDSGGNEQFF
CDR3 DNA: TGTGCCAGCAGAGATTCGGGGGGGAATGAGCAGTTCTTC

V gene: TRBV9
CDR3 length: 15
J gene: TRBJ2-5
D gene: .
clone size: .
CDR3 protein: CASSVDGHHQETQYF
CDR3 DNA: TGTGCCAGCAGCGTAGACGGACATCACCAAGAGACCCAGTACTTC

V gene: TRBV6-2/TRBV6-3
CDR3 length: 13
J gene: TRBJ1-5
D gene: .
clone size: .
CDR3 protein: CASSYSIFQPQHF
CDR3 DNA: TGTGCCAGCAGTTACTCGATTTTTCAGCCCCAGCATTTT

V gene: TRBV6-6
CDR3 length: 12
J gene: TRBJ1-5
D gene: .
clone size: .
CDR3 protein: CASSSSGQPQHF
CDR3 DNA: TGTGCCAGCAGTTCTTCAGGTCAGCCCCAGCATTTT

V gene: TRBV30
CDR3 length: 15
J gene: TRBJ1-6
D gene: TRBD1
clone size: few
CDR3 protein: CAWSALKGAGSPLHF
CDR3 DNA: TGTGCCTGGAGTGCCCTCAAGGGGGCTGGATCACCCCTCCACTTT

V gene: TRBV5-8
CDR3 length: 16
J gene: TRBJ2-2
D gene: .
clone size: .
CDR3 protein: CASSLGTTTNTGELFF
CDR3 DNA: TGTGCCAGCAGCCTGGGGACGACCACGAACACCGGGGAGCTGTTTTTT

V gene: TRBV5-1
CDR3 length: 13
J gene: TRBJ2-7
D gene: TRBD1
clone size: once
CDR3 protein: CASSLLTGNEQYF
CDR3 DNA: TGCGCCAGCAGCTTACTGACAGGGAACGAGCAGTACTTC

V gene: TRBV5-1
CDR3 length: 13
J gene: TRBJ1-2
D gene: .
clone size: .
CDR3 protein: CASSLPEIGGYTF
CDR3 DNA: TGCGCCAGCAGCTTGCCCGAGATAGGTGGCTACACCTTC

V gene: TRBV5-1
CDR3 length: 15
J gene: TRBJ1-1
D gene: .
clone size: once
CDR3 protein: CASSLGRVENTEAFF
CDR3 DNA: TGCGCCAGCAGCTTGGGGAGGGTAGAAAACACTGAAGCTTTCTTT

V gene: TRBV7-9
CDR3 length: 13
J gene: TRBJ2-3
D gene: .
clone size: few
CDR3 protein: CASSSSGADTQYF
CDR3 DNA: TGTGCCAGCAGCTCCTCAGGGGCAGATACGCAGTATTTT

V gene: TRBV6-1
CDR3 length: 15
J gene: TRBJ2-7
D gene: .
clone size: .
CDR3 protein: CASSESWARSYEQYF
CDR3 DNA: TGTGCCAGCAGTGAATCCTGGGCCCGCTCCTACGAGCAGTACTTC

V gene: TRBV11-2
CDR3 length: 16
J gene: TRBJ2-1
D gene: TRBD2
clone size: .
CDR3 protein: CASSLRLAGVYNEQFF
CDR3 DNA: TGTGCCAGCAGCTTACGACTAGCGGGGGTTTACAATGAGCAGTTCTTC

V gene: TRBV7-9
CDR3 length: 14
J gene: TRBJ1-6
D gene: .
clone size: .
CDR3 protein: CASSSHRVHSPLHF
CDR3 DNA: TGTGCCAGCAGCTCTCACAGGGTTCACTCACCCCTCCACTTT

V gene: TRBV18
CDR3 length: 13
J gene: TRBJ1-1
D gene: .
clone size: .
CDR3 protein: CASSQTANTEAFF
CDR3 DNA: TGTGCCAGCTCACAAACAGCGAACACTGAAGCTTTCTTT

V gene: TRBV7-9
CDR3 length: 19
J gene: TRBJ1-2
D gene: TRBD1
clone size: .
CDR3 protein: CASSFGRQIMGQPQYGYTF
CDR3 DNA: TGTGCCAGCAGCTTCGGGCGGCAGATTATGGGACAGCCGCAGTATGGCTACACCTTC

V gene: TRBV29-1
CDR3 length: 17
J gene: TRBJ2-3
D gene: TRBD2
clone size: .
CDR3 protein: CSVGTSGGRGSTDTQYF
CDR3 DNA: TGCAGCGTTGGGACTAGCGGGGGGCGGGGGAGCACAGATACGCAGTATTTT

V gene: TRBV6-5
CDR3 length: 13
J gene: TRBJ1-1
D gene: .
clone size: .
CDR3 protein: CASNKDLLTEAFF
CDR3 DNA: TGTGCCAGCAATAAGGACCTACTCACTGAAGCTTTCTTT

V gene: TRBV5-1
CDR3 length: 15
J gene: TRBJ2-5
D gene: TRBD1
clone size: .
CDR3 protein: CASISLGQDQETQYF
CDR3 DNA: TGCGCCAGCATCTCCCTGGGACAGGACCAAGAGACCCAGTACTTC

V gene: TRBV6-5
CDR3 length: 15
J gene: TRBJ1-2
D gene: TRBD1
clone size: .
CDR3 protein: CASSYSDRASYGYTF
CDR3 DNA: TGTGCCAGCAGTTACTCGGACAGGGCTTCCTATGGCTACACCTTC

V gene: TRBV28
CDR3 length: 15
J gene: TRBJ2-1
D gene: TRBD1
clone size: .
CDR3 protein: CVSSIPGQGYNEQFF
CDR3 DNA: TGTGTTTCCAGCATACCGGGACAGGGTTACAATGAGCAGTTCTTC

V gene: TRBV11-2
CDR3 length: 14
J gene: TRBJ2-7
D gene: .
clone size: .
CDR3 protein: CASSLAGMGYEQYF
CDR3 DNA: TGTGCCAGCAGCTTAGCAGGAATGGGTTACGAGCAGTACTTC